This TCR beta chain was found in a study of control samples from healthy donors and cancer patients. Assay used: immunoSEQ multiplex PCR; TCRdb lists only in-frame clones, some missing. The table records 150,000 to 200,000 clones, 90% to 95% of them present only once. Germline V gene data show CDR1 as LNHDA and CDR2 as SQIVND (reference sequence). V shed 4 bases and J shed 0 bases, with 10 bases lying between them. The CDR3 contains 15 residues. The specimen sequenced was blood. The receptor's source is a man aged 25-45 years in good health. The genes are TRBV19 and TRBJ1-3; D may be TRBD1 (5 bases). The CDR3 DNA is TGTGCCAGTAGTAACTTCGACAGCTCTGGAAACACCATATATTTT. Its translation is CASSNFDSSGNTIYF.